This T cell receptor (beta chain) was identified during a study of blood T cell repertoires in COVID-19. About the study: Both acute and convalescent COVID-19 samples were obtained from the United States, Italy and Spain.

V lost 2 bases, J lost 0 bases, and 15 bases lay in between. Germline-derived CDR1 and CDR2 are SGDLS and YYNGEE. The CDR3 covers 17 residues. Method: immunoSEQ multiplex PCR; TCRdb's copy keeps in-frame clones and lacks some. The sample lists more than 300,000 clones, around 89% occurring once. Participant age was about 18 to 95 years, and participants resided in about two dozen US areas. The J gene is TRBJ1-3, the V gene TRBV9; weak D call: TRBD1 (6 bases). The sequenced sample was PBMCs or T cells enriched from blood (not recorded which). This clonotype was obtained from a woman younger than 30 who had recovered from COVID-19. The DNA of the CDR3 is TGTGCCAGCAGCGTTTTTGGGGGCACGACCTCTGGAAACACCATATATTTT. Its translation is CASSVFGGTTSGNTIYF.